The entry that follows covers one TCR beta chain sequence. The antigen is unknown. The data originate from a study of T cells in Graves' hyperthyroidism and ophthalmopathy. Diagnoses used clinical symptoms, serum thyroxine and TRAb, thyroid ultrasound and orbital computed tomography. The length of the CDR3 is 14 residues. Germline V gives CDR1 MNHEY, CDR2 SVGEGT. With V trimmed by 6 bases and J by 7 bases, 8 bases remained unmatched. The source material, RNA transcripts, was used to amplify TCR beta CDR3 regions. The HTBI primer set drove a first-round RT-PCR of the TCR CDR3. Via MiXCR, TCRdb re-called the multiplex PCR reads, giving one row per CDR3 protein. Here the sample spans around 340,000 distinct CDR3 sequences, approximately 18% being singletons. General study results and limits: Ophthalmopathy prediction by the model preceded onset by a median about 6.3 months. Researchers found most expanded thyroid clonotypes above 0.001 in blood as well.

This sequence originates from a woman aged 40 to 50 with Graves' ophthalmopathy. The V call is TRBV6-2 or TRBV6-3, the J call TRBJ2-5; TRBD2 matches 10 bases. The sequenced sample consisted of blood. The CDR3 bases are TGTGCCAGCAGCTACATGAGCGGGAGGGGGACCCAGTACTTC. Translated: CASSYMSGRGTQYF.